This T cell receptor beta chain was observed in a study of T cell changes during pregnancy in multiple sclerosis. TCRdb keeps only in-frame clones here, not all; method: immunoSEQ multiplex PCR. The sample gives 45,000 to 50,000 clones, 94% of which show up once; about 5.5% is in the top ten. V shed 5 bases and J shed 4 bases, with 18 bases lying between them. The CDR3 runs to 15 residues. Per the germline V gene, CDR1 is SGHVS and CDR2 is FNYEAQ. This material consisted of CD8+ T cells from peripheral blood mononuclear cells, taken before pregnancy. The chain employs TRBV7-6 and TRBJ2-7; D is possibly TRBD1 (5 bases). This TCR was sampled from a female donor with multiple sclerosis, enrolled in a pregnancy study. The CDR3 loop is CASSPGSGARYEQYF. CDR3 bases: TGTGCCAGCAGCCCAGGGTCTGGAGCGCGTTACGAGCAGTACTTC.